The 32 T cell receptor beta chains below all came from one sample that was sequenced in a study of blood T cell repertoires in COVID-19. Libraries were prepared by immunoSEQ multiplex PCR; TCRdb keeps only in-frame clonotypes and omits some of them. The sample has hundreds of thousands of clones, more than 70% seen once. Specimen: peripheral blood. The receptor source for this set is a woman between 40 and 50 years old who had recovered from COVID-19.

This rearrangement joins TRBV6-1 to TRBJ2-1; D is possibly TRBD1 (5 bases). Trimming cost V 2 bases and J 0 bases, with 11 bases left between them. Germline V lookup: CDR1 MNHNS, CDR2 SASEGT. CDR3 length: 16 residues. The CDR3 DNA reads as TGTGCCAGCAGTGAACAGGGAACGAGCTCCTACAATGAGCAGTTCTTC. Protein: CASSEQGTSSYNEQFF.

The chain uses TRBV5-1 and TRBJ2-1; TRBD2 aligns across 12 bases. V gave up 4 bases and J gave up 9 bases; unmatched junction bases: 8. CDR3 length: 15 amino acids. The germline gives CDR1 SGHRS, CDR2 YFSETQ. CDR3 protein: CASSPGTSGLAEQFF. CDR3 bases: TGCGCCAGCAGCCCGGGGACTAGCGGGTTGGCTGAGCAGTTCTTC. Together with reference TRBV5-1 and TRBJ2-1, the CDR3 gives the full variable domain: KAGVTQTPRYLIKTRGQQVTLSCSPISGHRSVSWYQQTPGQGLQFLFEYFSETQRNKGNFPGRFSGRQFSNSRSEMNVSTLELGDSALYLCASSPGTSGLAEQFFGPGTRLTVL.

This chain connects TRBV3-1 (or the pseudogene TRBV3-2) to TRBJ1-5; TRBD1 matches 10 bases. Germline V lookup: CDR1 LGHDT, CDR2 YNNKEL (reference sequence). With V trimmed by 1 base and J by 2 bases, 5 bases remained unmatched. The length of the CDR3 is 17 residues. The CDR3 DNA follows: TGTGCCAGCAGCCAAGGACAGGGGGCTTTCGGCAATCAGCCCCAGCATTTT. As protein: CASSQGQGAFGNQPQHF.

This rearrangement joins TRBV18 to TRBJ1-6; tentative D call: TRBD1 (5 bases). The V gene's germline CDR1 is KGHSH and CDR2 LQKENI. The CDR3 runs to 13 residues. With 2 bases removed from V and 8 bases from J, the gap between germline ends came to 7 bases. CDR3 loop: CASSPGGYSPLHF. Written as DNA, the CDR3 is TGTGCCAGCTCACCAGGGGGGTATTCACCCCTCCACTTT.

This sequence joins TRBV19 and TRBJ2-2; 8 bases fit TRBD2. The CDR3 is 16 amino acids. From germline, CDR1 is LNHDA and CDR2 SQIVND (reference sequence). Trimming at V came to 3 bases and at J to 5 bases, leaving 8 bases not matched to a gene. CDR3 bases: TGTGCCAGTAGTATTATCGGGACTAGGGGTACCGGGGAGCTGTTTTTT. This encodes CASSIIGTRGTGELFF.

The rearrangement joins TRBV9 to TRBJ2-7; 9 bases are shared with TRBD2. The V gene's germline CDR1 is SGDLS and CDR2 YYNGEE. V was clipped by 0 bases and J by 3 bases; unmatched bases: 7. This CDR3 has 16 amino acids. The CDR3 protein is CASSVVASGTHYEQYV. CDR3 bases: TGTGCCAGCAGCGTAGTTGCTAGCGGGACCCACTACGAGCAGTACGTC.

In its sample, this clone was seen a few times. V usage is TRBV6-5 and J usage is TRBJ1-4; D is possibly TRBD1 (6 bases). The CDR3 extends over 15 amino acids. CDR1 and CDR2 (germline): MNHEY, SVGAGI. The V and J ends lost 2 bases and 2 bases respectively, with 9 bases between them. CDR3 DNA sequence: TGTGCCAGCAGTTACGGGGGCAGTACTAATGAAAAACTGTTTTTT. Protein: CASSYGGSTNEKLFF.

The chain recombines TRBV11-2 with TRBJ1-1; maybe TRBD1 (5 bases). CDR3 length equals 17 residues. With 2 bases removed from V and 4 bases from J, the gap between germline ends came to 20 bases. CDR1 SGHAT and CDR2 FQNNGV come from the germline V gene. CDR3 DNA sequence: TGTGCCAGCAGCTTATCGTCATGGGGGAGGCGGGGCACTGAAGCTTTCTTT. Encoded protein: CASSLSSWGRRGTEAFF.

The genes are TRBV6-5 and TRBJ2-7; 8 bases map to TRBD2. The V segment lost 6 bases and the J segment 2 bases; nucleotides outside the gene matches: 9. This CDR3 is built from 15 residues. Germline lookup yields CDR1 MNHEY and CDR2 SVGAGI. CDR3 protein: CASRPTSGGPYEQYF. Here the CDR3 DNA reads TGTGCCAGCAGACCCACTAGCGGAGGGCCCTACGAGCAGTACTTC.

This sequence joins TRBV9 and TRBJ2-1; the match to TRBD2 covers 13 bases. The CDR3 contains 21 residues. Germline CDR1 is SGDLS and CDR2 is YYNGEE. Losses at the gene ends were 3 bases for V and 3 bases for J; bases not matched to a gene: 18. CDR3 region: CASSATTSGRALNLDYNEQFF. In nucleotides, the CDR3 is TGTGCCAGCAGCGCCACAACTAGCGGGAGGGCCCTCAATCTCGACTACAATGAGCAGTTCTTC.

The genes are TRBV7-8 and TRBJ1-6; D gene unclear. The CDR3 totals 12 residues. The V end lost 3 bases, the J end lost 11 bases, and 8 bases lay between the germline ends. The V gene's germline CDR1 is SGHVS and CDR2 FQNEAQ. In nucleotides, the CDR3 is TGTGCCAGCAGCTTTGGCTTGGCACCCCTCCACTTT. Protein sequence: CASSFGLAPLHF.

The V and J genes are TRBV7-2 and TRBJ2-2; D is ambiguous. Germline loops: CDR1 SGHTA, CDR2 FQGNSA. Trimming shortened V by 3 bases and J by 4 bases, and 9 bases separated the two germline ends. This CDR3 contains 14 residues. The CDR3 DNA sequence: TGTGCCAGCAGCTTGGGCACAGCCACCGGGGAGCTGTTTTTT. Translated, it gives CASSLGTATGELFF.

This chain uses TRBV20-1 with TRBJ1-1; 7 bases are shared with TRBD1. Looked up from germline, CDR1 is DFQATT and CDR2 is SNEGSKA (reference sequence). J lost 5 bases, V lost 5 bases, and 2 bases had no gene match. The CDR3 has 11 residues. Here the CDR3 reads CSAPGGTEAFF. In nucleotides, the CDR3 is TGCAGTGCTCCAGGGGGTACTGAAGCTTTCTTT.

V and J are TRBV3-1 (or the pseudogene TRBV3-2) and TRBJ1-1, with 7 bases identical to TRBD1. CDR3 length: 18 residues. J was trimmed by 0 bases and V by 0 bases; bases with no gene match: 10. Germline CDR1 is LGHDT and CDR2 is YNNKEL (reference sequence). The CDR3: CASSQERGTVAMNTEAFF. The CDR3 DNA sequence: TGTGCCAGCAGCCAAGAAAGGGGGACAGTTGCAATGAACACTGAAGCTTTCTTT.

This chain connects TRBV30 to TRBJ1-1; D is perhaps TRBD1 (6 bases). The ends were cut back, 5 bases at V and 1 base at J, with 8 bases in the middle. The CDR3 consists of 12 residues. Germline CDR1 and CDR2: GTSNPN and SVGIG (reference sequence). The CDR3 region is CAWEQGNTEAFF. The CDR3, as DNA: TGTGCCTGGGAACAGGGGAACACTGAAGCTTTCTTT.

The rearrangement joins TRBV16 to TRBJ2-1; 7 bases match TRBD2. V lost 0 bases to trimming and J lost 12 bases; unmatched junction nucleotides: 5. CDR3 length: 13 amino acids. Germline assignment: CDR1 KGHSY and CDR2 FQNENV. For the CDR3, the DNA is TGTGCCAGCAGCCAATCGCTCGGGGGGTGGCAGTTCTTC. This translates into CASSQSLGGWQFF.

The chain recombines TRBV5-1 with TRBJ2-3, with D possibly matching TRBD2 (5 bases). Germline-derived CDR1 and CDR2 are SGHRS and YFSETQ. The CDR3 contains 17 residues. V shed 5 bases and J shed 6 bases, with 25 bases lying between them. The CDR3 region has the DNA TGCGCCAGCAGGGTCGACAAGAACGGACTGACCCCGGATACGCAGTATTTT. This gives the protein CASRVDKNGLTPDTQYF.

V and J are TRBV5-1 and TRBJ2-1; 14 bases line up with TRBD2. The CDR3 consists of 18 residues. The germline gives CDR1 SGHRS, CDR2 YFSETQ. V lost 7 bases to trimming and J lost 3 bases; unmatched junction nucleotides: 12. CDR3 coding DNA: TGCGCCAGCTTGGGGGGACTAGCGGGAGTAGTTGGCTACAATGAGCAGTTCTTC. This gives the protein CASLGGLAGVVGYNEQFF.

This clone was counted a few times. CDR3 bases: TGTGCCTGGCGACTAGTGCGCGAGCAGTACTTC. It translates to CAWRLVREQYF. This chain joins TRBV30 and TRBJ2-7; tentatively, D is TRBD2 (6 bases). Between the trimmed V and J ends, which lost 5 bases and 6 bases, there was a span of 11 bases. This CDR3 has 11 amino acids. Germline CDR1 GTSNPN, CDR2 SVGIG (reference sequence).

The chain has TRBV5-1 and TRBJ2-1; D perhaps matches TRBD1 (5 bases). V was cut by 8 bases and J by 8 bases, with 23 bases left in between. The germline V gene encodes CDR1 SGHRS and CDR2 YFSETQ. This CDR3 spans 15 amino acids. CDR3 sequence reads: CASNPRGTQGDEQFF. The DNA of the CDR3 is TGCGCCAGTAATCCCCGTGGTACCCAGGGTGATGAGCAGTTCTTC.

This clone appeared a single time. This rearrangement joins TRBV7-3 to TRBJ1-1; 7 positions match TRBD1. This CDR3 comprises 18 residues. Germline CDR1 is SGHTA and CDR2 is FQGTGA. Trimming removed 2 bases from V and 0 bases from J; junction bases left unmatched: 12. This chain's CDR3 is CASSLRAGRGALNTEAFF. In nucleotides, the CDR3 is TGTGCCAGCAGCTTACGGGCTGGCAGGGGGGCATTGAACACTGAAGCTTTCTTT.

V and J are TRBV28 and TRBJ2-5; 8 bases line up with TRBD1. Unmatched junction bases numbered 6, after V lost 5 bases and J lost 4 bases. Germline CDR1 and CDR2: MDHEN and SYDVKM. There are 14 residues in the CDR3. CDR3 sequence (DNA): TGTGCCAGCAGTATCAGGGGGCTTGGAGAGACCCAGTACTTC. This codes for CASSIRGLGETQYF.

The gene calls are TRBV2 and TRBJ2-4; tentatively, D is TRBD2 (7 bases). Germline loops: CDR1 SNHLY, CDR2 FYNNEI. The CDR3 is made up of 14 amino acids. V was cut by 4 bases and J by 5 bases, with 12 bases left in between. The DNA of the CDR3 is TGTGCCAGCAGTGTACGGGGGGCTGAAAACATTCAGTACTTC. Its protein product is CASSVRGAENIQYF.

This rearrangement joins TRBV5-1 to TRBJ2-3, with 7 bases fitting TRBD2. The V and J ends lost 0 bases and 4 bases, in that order; junction bases with no gene match: 5. CDR3 length: 15 residues. CDR1 is SGHRS and CDR2 is YFSETQ in the germline V gene. The CDR3 nucleotides read TGCGCCAGCAGCTTGGAGGGCGGGAGCGCAGATACGCAGTATTTT. As protein: CASSLEGGSADTQYF.

This clone was counted between two and nine times. The chain combines TRBV7-3 with TRBJ2-3; D possibly corresponds to TRBD2 (6 bases). The germline V and J ends were trimmed by 5 bases and 2 bases, with 14 bases remaining between them. Germline assignment: CDR1 SGHTA and CDR2 FQGTGA. The CDR3 contains 15 residues. CDR3 sequence (DNA): TGTGCCAGCAGCCCCCTGGGGCGGGACACAGATACGCAGTATTTT. It is translated as CASSPLGRDTDTQYF.

The chain links TRBV7-6 to TRBJ2-2; D gene ambiguous. Germline V gene lookup returns CDR1 SGHVS and CDR2 FNYEAQ. The CDR3 extends over 16 amino acids. Trimming stripped 2 bases from V and 5 bases from J, with 15 bases between. The CDR3 DNA sequence: TGTGCCAGCAGCTTATTCCCCGAGGTTGGGACCGGGGAGCTGTTTTTT. It codes for CASSLFPEVGTGELFF.

The chain is built from TRBV19 and TRBJ2-5; 8 nucleotides align to TRBD2. This CDR3 is 14 amino acids long. The V gene end was trimmed by 6 bases and the J gene end by 5 bases; junction bases not matched to a gene: 8. Per germline, CDR1 LNHDA and CDR2 SQIVND (reference sequence). DNA for the CDR3: TGTGCCAGTAGCCCCAGCGGGGGCCGGGAGACCCAGTACTTC. It encodes CASSPSGGRETQYF.

This clone came up a few times. The chain combines TRBV19 with TRBJ2-5, with 7 bases that match TRBD2. The CDR3 is made up of 14 amino acids. Germline lookup yields CDR1 LNHDA and CDR2 SQIVND (reference sequence). V trimming: 7 bases; J trimming: 5 bases; junction bases outside the gene matches: 10. Here the CDR3 reads CASTRDYRGETQYF. CDR3 coding DNA: TGTGCCAGTACCCGGGACTACCGGGGGGAGACCCAGTACTTC.

CDR3 sequence: CASSSGLSPDTQYF. DNA for the CDR3: TGTGCCAGCAGCTCGGGACTATCCCCTGATACGCAGTATTTT. V usage is TRBV7-2 and J usage is TRBJ2-3; 7 bases are shared with TRBD2. Germline V gene data show CDR1 as SGHTA and CDR2 as FQGNSA. This CDR3 spans 14 amino acids. V was pared by 4 bases and J by 6 bases, with 7 bases of the junction left unmatched. The full variable domain, its missing parts supplied by reference TRBV7-2 and TRBJ2-3, is GAGVSQSPSNKVTEKGKDVELRCDPISGHTALYWYRQSLGQGLEFLIYFQGNSAPDKSGLPSDRFSAERTGGSVSTLTIQRTQQEDSAVYLCASSSGLSPDTQYFGPGTRLTVL.

V usage is TRBV7-8 and J usage is TRBJ1-1, with a weak D call TRBD1 (5 bases). The CDR3 covers 14 residues. Germline V gives CDR1 SGHVS, CDR2 FQNEAQ. V lost 1 base and J 8 bases, leaving 14 bases between the germline ends. The CDR3 region is CASSLGGAGQEAFF. CDR3 DNA sequence: TGTGCCAGCAGCTTAGGCGGGGCGGGGCAGGAAGCTTTCTTT.

The rearrangement links TRBV5-1 to TRBJ1-2, with 7 positions matching TRBD1. This CDR3 is built from 11 residues. CDR1 and CDR2 (germline): SGHRS, YFSETQ. J gave up 13 bases and V 0 bases, and 3 bases lay outside the gene matches. CDR3 sequence reads: CASSLAGDSTF. The CDR3, as DNA: TGCGCCAGCAGCTTGGCCGGGGACAGCACCTTC.

The chain couples TRBV6-5 to TRBJ1-2; 8 nucleotides align to TRBD1. CDR3 length: 15 residues. Trimming removed 10 bases from V and 2 bases from J; junction bases left unmatched: 12. Germline CDR1 reads MNHEY; CDR2 reads SVGAGI. CDR3 sequence: CATPPGTGLNYGYTF. The CDR3 DNA sequence: TGTGCCACCCCTCCCGGGACAGGTCTAAACTATGGCTACACCTTC.